The 24 T cell receptor beta chains below all came from one sample that was sequenced in a study of cytomegalovirus exposure and HLA in healthy donors. PCR employed 60 Vbeta and 13 Jbeta primers. Sequencing was performed with immunoSEQ multiplex PCR; in TCRdb, only in-frame clones are kept and a portion is missing. Among roughly 100,000 clones listed, about 70% were seen once. Sample: PBMCs. The receptors here all came from a female donor in good health and CMV-seronegative.

This chain connects TRBV19 to TRBJ2-7, with D possibly matching TRBD2 (5 bases). Per the germline V gene, CDR1 is LNHDA and CDR2 is SQIVND (reference sequence). The CDR3 length is 16 residues. V lost 5 bases and J 0 bases, leaving 17 bases between the germline ends. Here the CDR3 reads CASSDPGESPSYEQYF. In DNA form, the CDR3 reads TGTGCCAGTAGTGACCCCGGGGAGTCCCCCTCCTACGAGCAGTACTTC.

This chain links TRBV29-1 with TRBJ1-2; D is ambiguous. V lost 4 bases, J lost 2 bases, and 5 bases lay in between. This CDR3 region has 11 residues. The V gene's germline CDR1 is SQVTM and CDR2 ANQGSEA. CDR3 protein: CSVAQNYGYTF. The CDR3 nucleotides read TGCAGCGTTGCCCAGAACTATGGCTACACCTTC. Full variable domain (rest looked up from reference TRBV29-1 and TRBJ1-2): SAVISQKPSRDICQRGTSLTIQCQVDSQVTMMFWYRQQPGQSLTLIATANQGSEATYESGFVIDKFPISRPNLTFSTLTVSNMSPEDSSIYLCSVAQNYGYTFGSGTRLTVV.

In its sample, this clone was seen a few times. The rearrangement uses TRBV4-1 and TRBJ1-4, with a possible D match to TRBD1 (5 bases). Germline CDR1 reads MGHRA; CDR2 reads YSYEKL. The germline V and J ends were trimmed by 0 bases and 8 bases, with 13 bases remaining between them. This CDR3 contains 15 residues. The CDR3 sequence: CASSQDRVVNEKLFF. The CDR3 DNA sequence: TGCGCCAGCAGCCAAGACAGGGTTGTGAACGAAAAACTGTTTTTT.

V is TRBV9 and J is TRBJ2-3; TRBD2 matches at 10 bases. There are 18 residues in the CDR3. CDR1 is SGDLS, CDR2 YYNGEE, per germline. V shed 0 bases, J shed 0 bases, and the junction held 7 bases outside the gene matches. CDR3: CASSVGTSGTTSTDTQYF. As DNA, the CDR3 is TGTGCCAGCAGCGTAGGGACTAGCGGCACCACTAGCACAGATACGCAGTATTTT.

The gene calls are TRBV2 and TRBJ2-7, with 7 bases identical to TRBD2. Germline lookup yields CDR1 SNHLY and CDR2 FYNNEI. This CDR3 contains 16 residues. V gave up 8 bases and J gave up 0 bases; unmatched junction bases: 13. CDR3 residues: CASLTSATTNSYEQYF. CDR3 DNA: TGTGCCAGCCTTACTAGCGCTACCACTAACTCCTACGAGCAGTACTTC.

J is TRBJ2-3 and V is TRBV9; TRBD2 matches at 11 bases. The CDR3 has 15 residues. Germline values: CDR1 SGDLS, CDR2 YYNGEE. Unmatched junction bases numbered 1, after V lost 2 bases and J lost 2 bases. The CDR3 DNA sequence: TGTGCCAGCAGCGTGGGACTAGCGGACACAGATACGCAGTATTTT. Protein product: CASSVGLADTDTQYF.

Written as DNA, the CDR3 is TGTGCTAGTGGTTTGTCCGGGGCCCATCGACAGGGCCCCCTGGAAGGCTACACCTTC. Translated: CASGLSGAHRQGPLEGYTF. V and J are TRBV12-5 and TRBJ1-2, with 7 bases lining up with TRBD1. Losses at the gene ends were 2 bases for V and 8 bases for J; bases not matched to a gene: 23. The CDR3 runs 19 residues. Germline CDR1 reads LGHNT; CDR2 reads FRNRAP.

V and J are TRBV9 and TRBJ2-3; a weak D match, TRBD2 (6 bases). The CDR3 has 17 residues. Germline CDR1 SGDLS, CDR2 YYNGEE. V lost 0 bases and J 0 bases, leaving 14 bases between the germline ends. DNA of the CDR3: TGTGCCAGCAGCGTAGCTTGGAGGGCGCGGAGCACAGATACGCAGTATTTT. Its protein product is CASSVAWRARSTDTQYF.

This clone occurred once. V usage is TRBV11-2 and J usage is TRBJ2-7; D is uncertain. Trimming took off 4 bases at V and 1 base at J, with 5 bases between the two ends. CDR1 is SGHAT, CDR2 FQNNGV, per germline. The CDR3 contains 12 residues. CDR3 loop: CASSYKSYEQYF. CDR3 DNA sequence: TGTGCCAGCAGCTACAAGTCCTACGAGCAGTACTTC.

This chain's CDR3 is CASSLTGGPNEKLFF. CDR3 nucleotide sequence: TGTGCCAGCAGCTTAACAGGGGGCCCCAATGAAAAACTGTTTTTT. The chain combines TRBV7-3 with TRBJ1-4; the match to TRBD1 covers 7 bases. The trim removed 0 bases at V and 5 bases at J, leaving 3 bases unmatched. CDR3 length: 15 amino acids. Germline-derived CDR1 and CDR2 are SGHTA and FQGTGA.

V and J are TRBV9 and TRBJ1-3, with 7 nucleotides matching TRBD1. Trimming removed 7 bases from V and 0 bases from J; junction bases left unmatched: 4. The CDR3 totals 14 residues. The germline V gene has CDR1 SGDLS and CDR2 YYNGEE. Here the CDR3 reads CASHTGASGNTIYF. The CDR3 DNA reads TGTGCCAGCCATACAGGGGCCTCTGGAAACACCATATATTTT.

This rearrangement joins TRBV25-1 to TRBJ1-3; D unclear. Trimming cost V 7 bases and J 4 bases, with 5 bases left between them. Per the germline V gene, CDR1 is MGHDK and CDR2 is SYGVNS. There are 11 residues in the CDR3. The CDR3 sequence: CASTTGNTIYF. The CDR3 DNA is TGTGCCAGCACAACAGGAAACACCATATATTTT. Drawing the rest from reference TRBV25-1 and TRBJ1-3, the complete variable domain is EADIYQTPRYLVIGTGKKITLECSQTMGHDKMYWYQQDPGMELHLIHYSYGVNSTEKGDLSSESTVSRIRTEHFPLTLESARPSHTSQYLCASTTGNTIYFGEGSWLTVV.

The CDR3 nucleotides are TGTGCCAGCAGTGAGTGGACAGGGGGCAACTATGGCTACACCTTC. Amino acid sequence: CASSEWTGGNYGYTF. The rearrangement joins TRBV6-1 to TRBJ1-2; 11 nucleotides line up with TRBD1. With V trimmed by 3 bases and J by 2 bases, 2 bases remained unmatched. There are 15 residues in the CDR3. Per the germline V gene, CDR1 is MNHNS and CDR2 is SASEGT.

The chain has TRBV7-9 and TRBJ2-1; TRBD2 agrees at 7 bases. This CDR3 region has 15 residues. The V segment lost 10 bases and the J segment 8 bases; nucleotides outside the gene matches: 17. Germline V gene sequence: CDR1 SEHNR, CDR2 FQNEAQ (reference sequence). CDR3 loop: CATISGKGFRDEQFF. CDR3 bases: TGTGCCACCATCAGCGGGAAAGGTTTCCGGGATGAGCAGTTCTTC.

This chain links TRBV2 with TRBJ2-1; D not resolved. The CDR3 consists of 16 residues. Germline values: CDR1 SNHLY, CDR2 FYNNEI. With 1 base removed from V and 0 bases from J, the gap between germline ends came to 10 bases. The chain's CDR3 is CASSEGVPSSYNEQFF. The CDR3 DNA follows: TGTGCCAGCAGTGAAGGTGTCCCCAGCTCCTACAATGAGCAGTTCTTC.

The gene calls are TRBV5-1 and TRBJ2-1, with D possibly TRBD1 on 5 matching bases. This CDR3 is 15 amino acids long. Germline V gene sequence: CDR1 SGHRS, CDR2 YFSETQ. Trimming cost V 10 bases and J 9 bases, with 26 bases left between them. The CDR3 DNA is TGCGCCGGCCGATCCGACAGCCAGTTTTTAGGTGAGCAGTTCTTC. This sequence encodes CAGRSDSQFLGEQFF.

The chain combines TRBV4-1 with TRBJ2-7; TRBD2 aligns across 8 bases. CDR1 and CDR2 (germline): MGHRA, YSYEKL. V was pared by 0 bases and J by 3 bases, with 7 bases of the junction left unmatched. This CDR3 has 16 residues. Written as DNA, the CDR3 is TGCGCCAGCAGCCAAGAGGCGCGGGAGGTTGGCTACGAGCAGTACTTC. Its translation is CASSQEAREVGYEQYF.

CDR3 coding DNA: TGTGCCAGCTCATTGGGGACAGGTTCTAGCACAGATACGCAGTATTTT. It translates to CASSLGTGSSTDTQYF. The genes are TRBV18 and TRBJ2-3; 8 positions agree with TRBD1. Germline loops: CDR1 KGHSH, CDR2 LQKENI. This CDR3 comprises 16 residues. Trimming removed 5 bases from V and 0 bases from J; junction bases left unmatched: 7.

This clone was recorded only once. The chain links TRBV6-1 to TRBJ1-2; D call uncertain. The CDR3 contains 17 residues. Between the trimmed V and J ends, which lost 4 bases and 3 bases, there was a span of 21 bases. The germline V gene has CDR1 MNHNS and CDR2 SASEGT. DNA for the CDR3: TGTGCCAGCAGTGTCGCAGCGGATACCATATCTCACTATGGCTACACCTTC. Translating gives CASSVAADTISHYGYTF.

J is TRBJ2-5 and V is TRBV15, with D tentatively TRBD2 (5 bases). The J call is doubtful: the DNA matches TRBJ2-7 better. CDR3 size: 14 residues. The germline gives CDR1 LNHNV, CDR2 YYDKDF (reference sequence). In DNA form, the CDR3 reads TGTGCCACCAGCCCCCCGGGGATCTCCTACGAGCAGTACTTC. It yields the protein CATSPPGISYEQYF.

This chain connects TRBV4-2 to TRBJ1-2; no firm D call. From germline, CDR1 is LGHNA and CDR2 YNFKEQ. The CDR3 extends over 14 amino acids. Trimming cost V 1 base and J 4 bases, with 10 bases left between them. The CDR3 is CASSQGADGYGYTF. In DNA, the CDR3 is TGTGCCAGCAGCCAAGGGGCTGATGGCTATGGCTACACCTTC.

The V gene is TRBV6-5, the J gene TRBJ2-5, with 7 bases lining up with TRBD2. TRBJ2-7 explains the end of the DNA better; the J call may be wrong. The CDR3 is made up of 15 amino acids. Per germline, CDR1 MNHEY and CDR2 SVGAGI. DNA of the CDR3: TGTGCCAGCAAACCCGAGGGCGGGAGAAGGGACGAGCAGTACTTC. As protein: CASKPEGGRRDEQYF.

This chain links TRBV19 with TRBJ2-3, with 10 positions matching TRBD1. V was pared by 4 bases and J by 1 base, with 5 bases of the junction left unmatched. Germline CDR1 and CDR2: LNHDA and SQIVND (reference sequence). This CDR3 is 16 amino acids long. Here the CDR3 reads CASSSRTGGGTDTQYF. CDR3 nucleotides: TGTGCCAGTAGTAGCCGGACAGGGGGGGGCACAGATACGCAGTATTTT.

The chain employs TRBV9 and TRBJ2-1; perhaps TRBD2 as D (5 bases). V lost 4 bases and J 6 bases, leaving 14 bases between the germline ends. CDR3 length: 14 amino acids. Germline V gene sequence: CDR1 SGDLS, CDR2 YYNGEE. CDR3 sequence (DNA): TGTGCCAGCAGCCTTAGTGGGAGAAGCAATGAGCAGTTCTTC. Encoded protein: CASSLSGRSNEQFF. Based on the CDR3 plus reference TRBV9 and TRBJ2-1, the full variable domain is DSGVTQTPKHLITATGQRVTLRCSPRSGDLSVYWYQQSLDQGLQFLIQYYNGEERAKGNILERFSAQQFPDLHSELNLSSLELGDSALYFCASSLSGRSNEQFFGPGTRLTVL.